A single sample is the source of the 2 T cell receptor beta chains below, sequenced in a study of T cell responses to AZD1222 COVID-19 vaccine. Produced via immunoSEQ multiplex PCR; TCRdb's table is partial and in-frame only. The repertoire holds fewer than 120,000 clones, with 94% as singletons. Sample: peripheral blood, taken 28 days after the second AZD1222 dose. The receptors were sampled from an adult who received the AZD1222 COVID-19 vaccine.

The chain employs TRBV5-1 and TRBJ1-4; D is uncertain. Germline-derived CDR1 and CDR2 are SGHRS and YFSETQ. This CDR3 comprises 16 residues. The V end was cut by 1 base, the J end by 0 bases, with 10 bases between. The CDR3 DNA reads TGCGCCAGCAGCTTGACTGTGGGTTCAACTAATGAAAAACTGTTTTTT. This gives the protein CASSLTVGSTNEKLFF.

The chain employs TRBV5-8 and TRBJ2-7; D might be TRBD1 (5 bases). Germline-derived CDR1 and CDR2 are SGHTS and YDEGEE. V lost 1 base to trimming and J lost 6 bases, with 14 bases between them. This CDR3 has 14 residues. DNA for the CDR3: TGTGCCAGCAGCTTGTCTAACCTTGGGGCCGAGCAGTACTTC. Protein: CASSLSNLGAEQYF.